This TCR beta chain is drawn from a study of blood T cell repertoires in COVID-19 (dated by TCRdb to 2020 to 2021). General notes on the study: Collaborator samples came from the United States, Italy and Spain and covered acute and convalescent phases of COVID-19. Subjects who had been exposed to COVID-19, were actively infected with it, or had recovered from it provided the deeply sampled blood TCRbeta repertoires that made up the dataset. Where available, HLA class I and class II types were obtained from metadata supplied by the sample provider rather than from assay-based typing. Sample metadata almost always included a de-identified subject ID, COVID-19 status, age in years and sex. Samples came from the ongoing ImmuneRACE study (first 160 participants) plus 1,254 subjects from 6 global collaborators. The repertoires were released in a freely available public database intended as a resource for research on the immune response to SARS-CoV-2. The prospective study material was composed of cDNA or gDNA derived from T cells, B-cell-depleted T cells, or PBMCs. Study-wide conclusions, independent of this receptor: How much clinical and demographic metadata was included differed by source and by participant, and the metadata was provided uncurated.

The immunoSEQ Assay, a bias-controlled multiplex PCR, was used to amplify TCRbeta CDR3 regions from genomic DNA. The original methods were these. The number of nucleated cells in each sample was estimated from the amplification of reference gene primers within the assay. To quantify the absolute abundance of each unique TCRbeta CDR3 rearrangement, sequence reads were collapsed and filtered. For each sample, productive Simpson clonality was calculated by taking the square root of Simpson's diversity index across productive rearrangements. Held by TCRdb, this immuneACCESS table contains in-frame sequences only and omits some clones. Under half of the omission traces to an unresolved V gene where checked; the cause of the rest is unknown. V and J calls and clone size come straight from that table; D and trimming were deduced from the DNA. Present in this sample are 200,000 to 250,000 clones, around 86% of which were seen just once. 3.5% to 4.5% of the sample is taken by the ten largest.

Participants in the prospective study were enrolled through a virtual design, were aged roughly 18 to 100 years, and lived in approximately 24 United States geographic areas. In the prospective study, cohorts were assigned on the basis of participant-reported clinical history obtained from a screening survey and a study questionnaire. In the prospective study, whole blood, serum and a nasopharyngeal or oropharyngeal swab were collected from each participant by mobile phlebotomists. Participants in the prospective study had the option to provide additional blood draws and questionnaires over a 2-month period. Prospective study blood samples were shipped either frozen or at room temperature before DNA extraction. V ends up 5 bases short and J 4 bases short, with an unmatched junction base count of 5. Taken from the germline V gene, the CDR1 and CDR2 loops are MNHEY and SVGEGT. From the cysteine through the phenylalanine, the CDR3 covers 14 amino acids. Left in the record is the CDR3 DNA by itself, 42 bases read in frame from the first base.

Concerning this clone: Its antigen is unknown. Base qualities are not at hand, and no much larger clone is one base apart.

The sample comprised PBMCs or T cells enriched from blood (not recorded which). The rearranged chain carries TRBV6-2 or TRBV6-3 and TRBJ1-5; 7 of the junction bases match TRBD1. The clonotype originates from a woman between 35 and 50 years old with acute COVID-19. The CDR3 protein: CASSRYRGNQPQHF. Here is the DNA: TGTGCCAGCAGTCGGTACAGGGGAAATCAGCCCCAGCATTTT.